This T cell receptor beta chain was obtained from a study of blood T cell repertoires in COVID-19. Study summary: Italy, Spain and the United States were the sources of the convalescent and acute COVID-19 samples. Sources were T cells, B-cell-depleted T cells, or PBMCs; the material itself was cDNA or gDNA.

The participants were between roughly 18 and 100 years old and came from about two dozen US areas. Clinical histories supplied by participants themselves formed the basis of cohort assignment. TCRdb's table, derived via immunoSEQ multiplex PCR, lists solely in-frame clones and lacks some. In the table there are around 280,000 clones, 90% of which are singletons. The sequence was collected from a woman aged 18 to 35 with acute COVID-19. Sequenced: PBMCs or T cells enriched from blood (not recorded which).

CDR3 region: CASSLRTAGYTF. For the CDR3, the DNA is TGTGCCAGCAGTCTCCGGACAGCGGGCTACACCTTC. The chain carries TRBV28 and TRBJ1-2; TRBD1 might be the D (6 bases). From germline, CDR1 is MDHEN and CDR2 SYDVKM. This CDR3 comprises 12 residues. V dropped 5 bases and J dropped 8 bases, with 12 bases sitting between them.